This entry concerns a single T cell receptor beta chain. Antigen: not known. The data were taken from a study of PD-1 blockade in classical Hodgkin lymphoma. General observations from the study: Only CD4+ TCR diversity, not CD8+, had risen significantly by C4D1.

The method was immunoSEQ multiplex PCR; TCRdb's version includes in-frame clones alone and lacks a portion of them. The sample includes roughly 90,000 clones, more than 80% of them seen just once. This sample's time point: cycle 4 day 1 (C4D1), after five to seven weeks of nivolumab. Relapse was seen in all patients after autologous stem cell transplantation, and brentuximab vedotin exposure was variable. The CDR3 totals 15 residues. This TCR was recovered from a human donor with classical Hodgkin lymphoma. This material consisted of peripheral blood mononuclear cells (PBMCs), taken before the fourth cycle of nivolumab. The gene calls are TRBV21-1 and TRBJ1-4. TRBV21-1 is tagged as a pseudogene. The CDR3 is CASTSYWEPNEKLFF. CDR3 DNA: TGTGCCAGCACTAGTTACTGGGAGCCTAATGAAAAACTGTTTTTT.